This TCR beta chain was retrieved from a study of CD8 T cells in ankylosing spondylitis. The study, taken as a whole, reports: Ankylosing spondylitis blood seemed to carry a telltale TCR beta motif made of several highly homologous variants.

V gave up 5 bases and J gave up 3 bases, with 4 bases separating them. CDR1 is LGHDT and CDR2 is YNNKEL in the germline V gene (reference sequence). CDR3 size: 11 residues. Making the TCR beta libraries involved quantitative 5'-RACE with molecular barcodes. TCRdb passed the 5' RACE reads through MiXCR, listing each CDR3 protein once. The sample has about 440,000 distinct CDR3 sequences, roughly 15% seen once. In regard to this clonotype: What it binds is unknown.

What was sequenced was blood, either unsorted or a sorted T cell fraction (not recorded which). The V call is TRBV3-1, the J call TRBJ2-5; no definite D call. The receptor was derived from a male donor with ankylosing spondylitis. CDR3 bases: TGTGCCAGCAGCGTCAAAGAGACCCAGTACTTC. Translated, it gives CASSVKETQYF.